This T cell receptor beta chain was recovered during a study of resident and recirculating memory T cells in vitiligo. V lost 8 bases to trimming and J lost 4 bases; unmatched junction nucleotides: 8. CDR3 size: 14 residues. CDR1 SGHTA and CDR2 FQGNSA come from the germline V gene. Clones were read by immunoSEQ multiplex PCR, and TCRdb kept only the in-frame ones, dropping some. The sample includes 75,000 to 85,000 clones, about 91% of them seen just once. This receptor was identified in a male donor with vitiligo. Specimen: blood. The chain recombines TRBV7-2 with TRBJ2-7; 10 bases agree with TRBD2. The CDR3 here is CASGLAVYSYEQYF. The CDR3 coding sequence is TGTGCCAGCGGACTAGCGGTTTACTCATACGAGCAGTACTTC.